This T cell receptor (beta chain) was captured by sequencing in a study of vaccination effects on CD4 cells after COVID-19. Expansion of antigen-specific CD4+ T cells with viral peptide pools was carried out by the ViraFEST assay before sequencing. After more than 8 days in culture, the CD4+ T cells were isolated. None of these healthy vaccinees had been infected with SARS-CoV-2 before vaccination. It was with about 10 IU/ml IL-2 and roughly 9.2 ug/ml peptides that under 2.5 million PBMC per well were cultured. Replacing half the medium with IL-2 medium was done on days 3 and 7. Here immunoSEQ multiplex PCR was the method, and the copy in TCRdb shows in-frame clones only, minus some. The table lists 13,000 to 15,000 clones, 76% of them singletons, with 25% in the top ten. Looked up from germline, CDR1 is KGHSH and CDR2 is LQKENI. The CDR3 runs to 16 residues. V shed 2 bases and J 9 bases; nucleotides not matched to a gene: 10.

This clone came up a few times. Its target is unknown. The chain links TRBV18 to TRBJ1-6, with 7 bases that match TRBD1. The input for sequencing was CD4+ T cells from PBMCs cultured with HCoV-229E spike peptides, taken before COVID-19 vaccination. This sequence originates from a human donor who received a COVID-19 vaccine. CDR3 amino acids: CASSPNLGAGGSPLHF. CDR3 nucleotides: TGTGCCAGCTCACCAAATCTCGGGGCAGGGGGTTCACCCCTCCACTTT.